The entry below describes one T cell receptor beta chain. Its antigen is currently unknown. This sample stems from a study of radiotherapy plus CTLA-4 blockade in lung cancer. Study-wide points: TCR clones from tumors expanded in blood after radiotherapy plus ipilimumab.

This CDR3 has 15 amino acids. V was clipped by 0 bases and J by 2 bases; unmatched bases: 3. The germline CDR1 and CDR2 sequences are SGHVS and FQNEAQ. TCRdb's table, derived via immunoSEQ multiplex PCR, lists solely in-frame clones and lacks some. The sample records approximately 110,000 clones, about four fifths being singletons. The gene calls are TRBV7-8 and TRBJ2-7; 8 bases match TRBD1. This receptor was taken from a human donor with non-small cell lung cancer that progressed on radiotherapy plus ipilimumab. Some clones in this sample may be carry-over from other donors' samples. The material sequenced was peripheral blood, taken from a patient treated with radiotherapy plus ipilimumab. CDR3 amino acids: CASSLAGDRTYEQYF. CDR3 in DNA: TGTGCCAGCAGCTTAGCGGGGGACAGGACCTACGAGCAGTACTTC. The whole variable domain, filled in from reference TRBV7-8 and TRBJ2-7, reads GAGVSQSPRYKVAKRGQDVALRCDPISGHVSLFWYQQALGQGPEFLTYFQNEAQLDKSGLPSDRFFAERPEGSVSTLKIQRTQQEDSAVYLCASSLAGDRTYEQYFGPGTRLTVT.